These 31 T cell receptor beta chains were all obtained from the same sample, sequenced in a study of CD4+ T cells in melanoma. Repertoires were generated with immunoSEQ multiplex PCR, while TCRdb's copy carries only in-frame clones and drops some. This sample has about 55,000 clones, with about 72% found just once. The sequenced sample was tumor tissue. These receptors all stem from a human donor with melanoma.

This chain connects TRBV29-1 to TRBJ1-2; D is undetermined. The germline gives CDR1 SQVTM, CDR2 ANQGSEA. V lost 6 bases, J lost 6 bases, and 11 bases lay in between. The CDR3 is 11 amino acids. CDR3 coding DNA: TGCAGCGTCCTGGGAACGGATGGCTACACCTTC. Translation gives CSVLGTDGYTF.

The CDR3 protein is CASSYPSDRGIGYTF. In DNA, the CDR3 is TGTGCCAGCAGTTACCCCTCGGACAGGGGGATTGGCTACACCTTC. The chain is built from TRBV6-5 and TRBJ1-2, with TRBD1 matching 10 bases. The ends lost 2 bases at V and 7 bases at J; junction bases unmatched: 7. The CDR3 runs 15 residues. The germline gives CDR1 MNHEY, CDR2 SVGAGI.

The rearrangement uses TRBV4-3 and TRBJ2-2, with D uncertain. CDR1 is LGHNA, CDR2 YSLEER, per germline. Trimming removed 4 bases from V and 0 bases from J, with 3 bases in between. This CDR3 has 13 residues. The CDR3 is CASSLSNTGELFF. CDR3 nucleotide sequence: TGCGCCAGCAGCCTTTCGAACACCGGGGAGCTGTTTTTT.

The CDR3 here is CASSPRDRGPAFYTIYF. The CDR3 DNA is TGTGCCAGTAGTCCCCGGGACAGGGGGCCGGCATTCTACACCATATATTTT. The V and J genes are TRBV19 and TRBJ1-3; TRBD1 aligns across 12 bases. Trimming removed 5 bases from V and 8 bases from J; junction bases left unmatched: 13. The CDR3 length is 17 residues. CDR1 is LNHDA, CDR2 SQIVND, per germline (reference sequence).

Here the CDR3 DNA reads TGTGCCAGCTCACGGGCCACGGCGGACATTCAGTACTTC. It encodes CASSRATADIQYF. The chain uses TRBV18 and TRBJ2-4; D unclear. With 4 bases removed from V and 8 bases from J, the gap between germline ends came to 12 bases. The CDR3 sequence is 13 residues long. Germline assignment: CDR1 KGHSH and CDR2 LQKENI. The full variable domain, rest sourced from reference TRBV18 and TRBJ2-4, is NAGVMQNPRHLVRRRGQEARLRCSPMKGHSHVYWYRQLPEEGLKFMVYLQKENIIDESGMPKERFSAEFPKEGPSILRIQQVVRGDSAAYFCASSRATADIQYFGAGTRLSVL.

The chain joins TRBV18 to TRBJ1-2; D not resolved. In germline, CDR1 is KGHSH, CDR2 LQKENI. The germline V and J ends were trimmed by 6 bases and 3 bases, with 17 bases remaining between them. CDR3 size: 15 residues. The CDR3 spells CASSPLGVSDYGYTF. CDR3 DNA sequence: TGTGCCAGCTCGCCCCTCGGGGTTTCAGACTATGGCTACACCTTC.

The chain joins TRBV10-3 to TRBJ2-5; 9 bases are a match to TRBD1. The J segment lost 5 bases and the V segment lost 6 bases, leaving 7 bases of the junction unmatched. The V gene's germline CDR1 is ENHRY and CDR2 SYGVKD. CDR3 length equals 14 residues. CDR3 bases: TGTGCCATCAGCCCACAGGGGGCGTGGGAGACCCAGTACTTC. The encoded protein is CAISPQGAWETQYF.

The V gene is TRBV9, the J gene TRBJ1-2, with TRBD1 as a possible D gene (5 bases). The CDR3 contains 13 residues. With 0 bases removed from V and 8 bases from J, the gap between germline ends came to 11 bases. Germline CDR1 is SGDLS and CDR2 is YYNGEE. CDR3 nucleotides: TGTGCCAGCAGCGTAGGGGGCCGGGCGGGCTACACCTTC. The encoded protein is CASSVGGRAGYTF.

The CDR3 coding sequence is TGTGCCAGCAGCGGACCCAGGGGGAACGAGCAGTACTTC. Encoded protein: CASSGPRGNEQYF. This chain uses TRBV9 with TRBJ2-7; 7 bases line up with TRBD1. The CDR3 is 13 amino acids. The germline V gene encodes CDR1 SGDLS and CDR2 YYNGEE. With V trimmed by 3 bases and J by 5 bases, 5 bases remained unmatched.

This clone was picked up many times. In DNA, the CDR3 is TGTGCCAGCAGCTTGAAAGGGGTGGGACAGCCCCAGCATTTT. As protein: CASSLKGVGQPQHF. J is TRBJ1-5 and V is TRBV5-5, with a tentative D call TRBD1 (5 bases). CDR1 and CDR2 from the germline V gene are SGHKS and YYEKEE (reference sequence). The CDR3 totals 14 residues. Trimming took off 1 base at V and 7 bases at J, with 12 bases between the two ends.

This clone turned up a few times. The chain carries TRBV15 and TRBJ2-7, with D hard to call. This CDR3 comprises 14 residues. The germline gives CDR1 LNHNV, CDR2 YYDKDF (reference sequence). V dropped 0 bases and J dropped 10 bases, with 16 bases sitting between them. This CDR3 reads CATSRDLPPTDQYF. The CDR3 nucleotides read TGTGCCACCAGCAGAGATCTGCCACCTACGGACCAGTACTTC.

J is TRBJ1-5 and V is TRBV10-3, with 7 bases identical to TRBD1. V lost 2 bases and J lost 0; bases outside the gene matches: 1. This CDR3 has 15 amino acids. From germline, CDR1 is ENHRY and CDR2 SYGVKD. CDR3 region: CAISEDRDSNQPQHF. The CDR3 DNA follows: TGTGCCATCAGTGAGGACAGGGATAGCAATCAGCCCCAGCATTTT.

The chain is built from TRBV6-1 and TRBJ2-7, with D possibly matching TRBD1 (6 bases). Looked up from germline, CDR1 is MNHNS and CDR2 is SASEGT. The V gene lost 0 bases and the J gene lost 6 bases, with 9 bases spanning the gap. The CDR3 runs to 13 residues. CDR3 amino acids: CASSEAGRGEQYF. CDR3 in DNA: TGTGCCAGCAGTGAAGCTGGCAGGGGCGAGCAGTACTTC.

CDR3 DNA sequence: TGTGCCACCAGACAGAGAGGAGGGGCAGGGAAAGGCGAGCAGTACTTC. This sequence encodes CATRQRGGAGKGEQYF. This chain links TRBV15 with TRBJ2-7; tentatively, D is TRBD2 (6 bases). Trimming took off 6 bases at V and 6 bases at J, with 24 bases between the two ends. Germline CDR1 and CDR2: LNHNV and YYDKDF (reference sequence). The CDR3 is 16 amino acids.

The count of this clone is one. The rearrangement joins TRBV7-3 to TRBJ2-3, with D unclear. The germline CDR1 and CDR2 sequences are SGHTA and FQGTGA. V dropped 6 bases and J dropped 6 bases, with 19 bases sitting between them. This CDR3 spans 15 amino acids. The CDR3 DNA is TGTGCCAGCAGTCAAAGGTTAACTTCGGTGGATACGCAGTATTTT. This encodes CASSQRLTSVDTQYF.

The V call is TRBV7-6, the J call TRBJ2-3, with 9 bases identical to TRBD1. Per the germline V gene, CDR1 is SGHVS and CDR2 is FNYEAQ. V lost 1 base and J lost 2; bases outside the gene matches: 7. The CDR3 extends over 17 amino acids. The CDR3 DNA is TGTGCCAGCAGCTTAGTTTCCGGGACAGGGAACACAGATACGCAGTATTTT. This sequence encodes CASSLVSGTGNTDTQYF.

The chain recombines TRBV7-2 with TRBJ1-1; D gene unclear. Germline V gene data show CDR1 as SGHTA and CDR2 as FQGNSA. V was pared by 3 bases and J by 0 bases, with 11 bases between. CDR3 length equals 15 residues. The DNA for the CDR3 is TGTGCCAGCAGCTTTGCCCCAATAATGAACACTGAAGCTTTCTTT. Amino acids: CASSFAPIMNTEAFF.

This clone was observed a handful of times. V and J are TRBV5-1 and TRBJ2-7, with 8 positions matching TRBD1. Trimming took 0 bases from V and 7 from J; bases not matched to a gene: 6. Germline values: CDR1 SGHRS, CDR2 YFSETQ. CDR3 length: 14 residues. The CDR3 spells CASSLVDRAREQYF. The CDR3 coding sequence is TGCGCCAGCAGCTTGGTGGACAGGGCGCGGGAGCAGTACTTC.

The rearrangement links TRBV9 to TRBJ2-3, with 7 bases lining up with TRBD1. This CDR3 contains 17 residues. CDR1 SGDLS and CDR2 YYNGEE come from the germline V gene. Trimming removed 3 bases from V and 0 bases from J; junction bases left unmatched: 10. The CDR3 protein is CASSAHLGTASTDTQYF. CDR3 nucleotide sequence: TGTGCCAGCAGCGCTCACCTGGGGACAGCTAGCACAGATACGCAGTATTTT. Filled out from reference TRBV9 and TRBJ2-3, the complete variable domain reads DSGVTQTPKHLITATGQRVTLRCSPRSGDLSVYWYQQSLDQGLQFLIQYYNGEERAKGNILERFSAQQFPDLHSELNLSSLELGDSALYFCASSAHLGTASTDTQYFGPGTRLTVL.

The J gene is TRBJ1-3, the V gene TRBV6-5; D unclear. This CDR3 is 14 amino acids long. CDR1 is MNHEY and CDR2 is SVGAGI in the germline V gene. The germline V and J ends were trimmed by 5 bases and 1 base, with 9 bases remaining between them. CDR3 amino acids: CASSLDGSGNTIYF. The CDR3 nucleotides read TGTGCCAGCAGTCTAGACGGATCTGGAAACACCATATATTTT.

The chain links TRBV11-2 to TRBJ2-7; D is unclear. There are 12 residues in the CDR3. From germline, CDR1 is SGHAT and CDR2 FQNNGV. V shed 2 bases and J shed 6 bases, with 8 bases lying between them. CDR3 amino acids: CASSLKTGEQYF. The CDR3, as DNA: TGTGCCAGCAGCTTAAAGACGGGCGAGCAGTACTTC. Full variable domain (missing parts from reference TRBV11-2 and TRBJ2-7): EAGVAQSPRYKIIEKRQSVAFWCNPISGHATLYWYQQILGQGPKLLIQFQNNGVVDDSQLPKDRFSAERLKGVDSTLKIQPAKLEDSAVYLCASSLKTGEQYFGPGTRLTVT.

The chain joins TRBV9 to TRBJ2-2; D remains unclear. The CDR3 sequence is 13 residues long. With 0 bases removed from V and 8 bases from J, the gap between germline ends came to 8 bases. Per the germline V gene, CDR1 is SGDLS and CDR2 is YYNGEE. CDR3 region: CASSVAARGELFF. CDR3 nucleotides: TGTGCCAGCAGCGTAGCTGCACGAGGGGAGCTGTTTTTT.

This chain connects TRBV5-6 to TRBJ2-3; TRBD1 is a possible D gene (6 bases). With 4 bases removed from V and 1 base from J, the gap between germline ends came to 16 bases. The CDR3 is 16 amino acids. Germline CDR1 and CDR2: SGHDT and YYEEEE. DNA for the CDR3: TGTGCCAGCAGCGTCTGGGGGCTCCAGGGCACAGATACGCAGTATTTT. Protein: CASSVWGLQGTDTQYF.

V usage is TRBV5-1 and J usage is TRBJ2-6; possible D gene TRBD2, 6 bases. Per germline, CDR1 SGHRS and CDR2 YFSETQ. This CDR3 is 17 amino acids long. V gave up 2 bases and J gave up 4 bases, with 16 bases separating them. The CDR3 spells CASSFMRGGEGANVLTF. For the CDR3, the DNA is TGCGCCAGCAGCTTTATGAGGGGAGGTGAAGGGGCCAACGTCCTGACTTTC.

As concerns this clone: One end of the junction is discordant with germline, which a read error may explain. This sequence joins TRBV6-1 and TRBJ2-7; TRBD2 might be the D (6 bases). CDR1 is MNHNS and CDR2 is SASEGT in the germline V gene. The CDR3 extends over 15 amino acids. CDR3 sequence reads: CAISDLETGDYEQYF. Here the CDR3 DNA reads TGTGCCATCAGTGACCTCGAAACGGGGGACTACGAGCAGTACTTC.

This clone was seen only a few times. The chain employs TRBV9 and TRBJ1-4, with D possibly being TRBD1 (5 bases). The CDR3 spans 15 residues. V lost 0 bases, J lost 1 base, and 7 bases lay in between. Germline CDR1 and CDR2: SGDLS and YYNGEE. The CDR3 DNA sequence: TGTGCCAGCAGCGTAGGTGGGGGAACTAATGAAAAACTGTTTTTT. Its translation: CASSVGGGTNEKLFF.

DNA of the CDR3: TGTGCCAGTAGTATCGGCAATGAGCAGTTCTTC. This gives the protein CASSIGNEQFF. The chain carries TRBV19 and TRBJ2-1; unclear D gene. Germline values: CDR1 LNHDA, CDR2 SQIVND (reference sequence). V was clipped by 3 bases and J by 6 bases, with 3 bases between them. This CDR3 is built from 11 residues.

The chain uses TRBV7-8 and TRBJ2-3; D is undetermined. V was clipped by 3 bases and J by 2 bases, with 9 bases between them. This CDR3 is 14 amino acids long. Germline V gene data show CDR1 as SGHVS and CDR2 as FQNEAQ. CDR3: CASSFSQYTDTQYF. CDR3 nucleotides: TGTGCCAGCAGCTTTTCCCAGTACACAGATACGCAGTATTTT. Filled out from reference TRBV7-8 and TRBJ2-3, the complete variable domain reads GAGVSQSPRYKVAKRGQDVALRCDPISGHVSLFWYQQALGQGPEFLTYFQNEAQLDKSGLPSDRFFAERPEGSVSTLKIQRTQQEDSAVYLCASSFSQYTDTQYFGPGTRLTVL.

The CDR3 loop reads CASSQVPGNTEAFF. The DNA for the CDR3 is TGTGCCAGCAGCCAAGTTCCAGGGAACACTGAAGCTTTCTTT. The V gene is TRBV19, the J gene TRBJ1-1; D unresolved. Germline loops: CDR1 LNHDA, CDR2 SQIVND (reference sequence). The V gene lost 9 bases and the J gene lost 1 base, with 15 bases spanning the gap. This CDR3 spans 14 amino acids.

The V call is TRBV11-2, the J call TRBJ1-2; D remains unclear. The germline V gene has CDR1 SGHAT and CDR2 FQNNGV. This CDR3 is 13 amino acids long. V dropped 3 bases and J dropped 2 bases, with 7 bases sitting between them. The CDR3 DNA reads as TGTGCCAGCAGCTTTGGACGGAACTATGGCTACACCTTC. Translated, it gives CASSFGRNYGYTF. The full variable domain, its missing parts supplied by reference TRBV11-2 and TRBJ1-2, is EAGVAQSPRYKIIEKRQSVAFWCNPISGHATLYWYQQILGQGPKLLIQFQNNGVVDDSQLPKDRFSAERLKGVDSTLKIQPAKLEDSAVYLCASSFGRNYGYTFGSGTRLTVV.

The rearrangement joins TRBV5-1 to TRBJ2-7; 8 bases map to TRBD1. V lost 2 bases to trimming and J lost 3 bases; unmatched junction nucleotides: 4. The CDR3 is 14 residues long. The V gene's germline CDR1 is SGHRS and CDR2 YFSETQ. CDR3 DNA sequence: TGCGCCAGCAGCTTTGGGACAGGATACTACGAGCAGTACTTC. Translated, it gives CASSFGTGYYEQYF.